These T cell receptor beta chains were read from a single sample in a study of blood T cell repertoires in COVID-19. The table came from immunoSEQ multiplex PCR; TCRdb's copy has only in-frame clones and leaves some out. The sample has about 120,000 clones; roughly three quarters are singletons. Input material: peripheral blood. These receptors were collected from a man aged 35 to 55 with active or convalescent COVID-19. CDR3s include the opening cysteine and the closing phenylalanine or tryptophan. The D gene is left open where the match is weak. Not every row has a clone size; where given, it reads once, few, many or a size class.

V gene	clone size	D gene	J gene	CDR3 protein	CDR3 DNA
TRBV12-3/TRBV12-4	NA	TRBD1	TRBJ1-1	CASSTTGEAEAFF	TGTGCCAGCAGCACCACAGGGGAGGCTGAAGCTTTCTTT
TRBV7-9	NA	TRBD1	TRBJ2-7	CASISTGGTGDEQYF	TGTGCCAGCATCTCCACCGGTGGGACAGGGGACGAGCAGTACTTC
TRBV2	NA	TRBD1	TRBJ1-2	CASSEGDGTAIVYGYTF	TGTGCCAGCAGTGAAGGCGATGGGACAGCGATCGTCTATGGCTACACCTTC
TRBV6-1	few	TRBD1	TRBJ1-2	CASSEARDSLYGYTF	TGTGCCAGCAGTGAAGCGCGGGACAGCCTCTATGGCTACACCTTC
TRBV6-5	few	NA	TRBJ1-2	CASRPAGGAGGYTF	TGTGCCAGCAGGCCTGCGGGGGGCGCTGGTGGCTACACCTTC
TRBV6-5	NA	TRBD1	TRBJ1-1	CASSPGTGNTEAFF	TGTGCCAGCAGCCCCGGGACAGGGAACACTGAAGCTTTCTTT
TRBV28	NA	TRBD1	TRBJ2-7	CASRGAGQGSYEQYF	TGTGCCAGCAGAGGTGCGGGACAGGGGTCCTACGAGCAGTACTTC
TRBV6-4	NA	TRBD1	TRBJ2-2	CASKGADTGELFF	TGTGCCAGCAAGGGGGCCGACACCGGGGAGCTGTTTTTT
TRBV2	NA	TRBD1	TRBJ1-2	CASSETVRGFDYGYTF	TGTGCCAGCAGTGAAACGGTCAGGGGGTTTGACTATGGCTACACCTTC
TRBV15	few	TRBD2	TRBJ2-1	CATSRGRTAGVKNEQFF	TGTGCCACCAGCAGAGGGCGGACAGCGGGAGTCAAGAATGAGCAGTTCTTC
TRBV5-1	few	NA	TRBJ1-2	CASSQGTPNLNYGYTF	TGCGCCAGCAGCCAAGGGACTCCCAACTTGAACTATGGCTACACCTTC
TRBV5-6	NA	TRBD1	TRBJ1-2	CASTPGQGDGGYTF	TGTGCCAGCACCCCGGGACAGGGGGACGGGGGCTACACCTTC
TRBV2	NA	TRBD1	TRBJ2-7	CASSYPGQGRYEQYF	TGTGCCAGCAGTTACCCGGGACAGGGGAGGTACGAGCAGTACTTC
TRBV19	few	TRBD1	TRBJ1-5	CASSRKRDREMPQHF	TGTGCCAGTAGTAGGAAAAGGGACAGGGAGATGCCCCAGCATTTT
TRBV7-7	NA	TRBD2	TRBJ2-3	CASSLTSGGTDTQYF	TGTGCTAGCAGCTTAACTAGCGGGGGCACAGATACGCAGTATTTT
TRBV19	NA	TRBD1	TRBJ1-6	CASRTGTVSYNSPLHF	TGTGCCAGTAGAACCGGGACAGTCTCCTATAATTCACCCCTCCACTTT
TRBV12-5	NA	NA	TRBJ1-5	CASGLSRGNQPQHF	TGTGCTAGTGGTTTGTCTAGGGGAAATCAGCCCCAGCATTTT
TRBV27	NA	TRBD2	TRBJ2-7	CASSSRGGEGYEQYF	TGTGCCAGCAGTTCCCGGGGGGGCGAGGGGTACGAGCAGTACTTC
TRBV19	NA	TRBD1	TRBJ1-1	CASTELGQPNTEAFF	TGTGCCAGTACCGAGCTGGGACAGCCGAACACTGAAGCTTTCTTT
TRBV2	NA	NA	TRBJ1-2	CASSEGEGNYGYTF	TGTGCCAGCAGTGAGGGAGAGGGAAACTATGGCTACACCTTC
TRBV5-1	once	NA	TRBJ2-7	CASRPGNSYEQYF	TGCGCCAGCAGGCCCGGGAACTCCTACGAGCAGTACTTC
TRBV2	NA	TRBD1	TRBJ1-2	CASRPGGNGYTF	TGTGCCAGCAGACCAGGGGGAAATGGCTACACCTTC
TRBV30	NA	TRBD2	TRBJ2-1	CAWSVRLARSSYNEQFF	TGTGCCTGGAGTGTACGACTAGCGAGGAGCTCCTACAATGAGCAGTTCTTC
TRBV28	NA	NA	TRBJ1-2	CASSRPGVNYGYTF	TGTGCCAGCAGTCGCCCGGGGGTTAACTATGGCTACACCTTC
TRBV11-2	many	NA	TRBJ2-1	CASSLDLVGNEQFF	TGTGCCAGCAGCTTAGATTTAGTCGGGAATGAGCAGTTCTTC
TRBV30	NA	TRBD1	TRBJ2-1	CAWNPTGGIEQFF	TGTGCCTGGAACCCTACAGGGGGCATCGAGCAGTTCTTC
TRBV5-3	NA	TRBD2	TRBJ2-7	CAPSGGVSRYF	TGTGCCCCTAGCGGGGGGGTCAGCCGGTACTTC
TRBV28	NA	TRBD1	TRBJ1-1	CASSGDRAYTEAFF	TGTGCCAGCAGTGGGGACAGGGCTTACACTGAAGCTTTCTTT
TRBV6-5	NA	NA	TRBJ1-2	CASSYSRDATGYTF	TGTGCCAGCAGTTACTCCCGGGATGCCACTGGCTACACCTTC
TRBV5-1	NA	TRBD1	TRBJ2-1	CASSLNGGQGNEQFF	TGCGCCAGCAGCTTGAACGGGGGACAGGGCAATGAGCAGTTCTTC
TRBV2	NA	NA	TRBJ1-4	CASNRGMANEKLFF	TGTGCCAGCAATAGGGGGATGGCTAATGAAAAACTGTTTTTT
TRBV2	NA	NA	TRBJ1-2	CASDLGQYGYTF	TGTGCCAGCGACCTAGGACAGTATGGCTACACCTTC
TRBV3-1/TRBV3-2	NA	TRBD2	TRBJ2-1	CASSQEGSGKFNEQFF	TGTGCCAGCAGCCAAGAGGGTAGCGGGAAGTTCAATGAGCAGTTCTTC
TRBV4-2	NA	NA	TRBJ2-3	CASSPQGSSDTQYF	TGTGCCAGCAGCCCACAAGGGAGCTCAGATACGCAGTATTTT
TRBV7-6	NA	NA	TRBJ2-3	CASSRGPGEPDTQYF	TGTGCCAGCAGTAGGGGGCCGGGGGAGCCAGATACGCAGTATTTT
TRBV27	NA	NA	TRBJ2-2	CATLGVAGELFF	TGTGCCACCCTCGGGGTGGCCGGGGAGCTGTTTTTT
TRBV19	NA	TRBD1	TRBJ1-5	CASSIRQGDQPQHF	TGTGCCAGTAGTATTCGACAGGGTGATCAGCCCCAGCATTTT
TRBV19	NA	NA	TRBJ2-4	CASRNRIVDPAKNIQYF	TGTGCCAGTAGGAACAGGATCGTCGACCCAGCCAAAAACATTCAGTACTTC
TRBV15	NA	TRBD2	TRBJ2-1	CATSRGGGVRDEQFF	TGTGCCACCAGCAGAGGGGGAGGGGTAAGGGACGAGCAGTTCTTC
TRBV2	NA	NA	TRBJ1-1	CASSQGTQNTEAFF	TGTGCCAGCAGCCAGGGGACCCAGAACACTGAAGCTTTCTTT
TRBV4-1	NA	NA	TRBJ1-3	CASSQDRQAGNTIYF	TGCGCCAGCAGCCAAGATCGACAGGCTGGAAACACCATATATTTT
TRBV23-1	NA	NA	TRBJ2-1	CAVTEDEGVPKNEQFF	TGCGCCGTCACGGAAGACGAGGGCGTACCTAAAAATGAGCAGTTCTTC
TRBV11-2	NA	TRBD1	TRBJ1-1	CASSLGQGAYTEAFF	TGTGCCAGCAGCTTGGGGCAGGGGGCCTACACTGAAGCTTTCTTT
TRBV7-3	NA	NA	TRBJ2-1	CASSLGFGANEQFF	TGTGCCAGCAGCTTAGGGTTTGGGGCGAATGAGCAGTTCTTC
TRBV29-1	NA	NA	TRBJ2-1	CSVPRQGTYNEQFF	TGCAGCGTTCCACGCCAGGGTACCTACAATGAGCAGTTCTTC
TRBV28	NA	TRBD1	TRBJ1-4	CASRWTGGIEKLFF	TGTGCCAGCAGATGGACAGGGGGCATTGAAAAACTGTTTTTT
TRBV2	NA	NA	TRBJ1-5	CASSDTGFQPQHF	TGTGCCAGCAGTGATACAGGGTTCCAGCCCCAGCATTTT
TRBV6-5	NA	NA	TRBJ1-6	CASSFAGRAYNSPLHF	TGTGCCAGCAGTTTCGCGGGACGGGCATATAATTCACCCCTCCACTTT
TRBV5-4	once	TRBD2	TRBJ2-7	CASRRPSGLAGIHEQYF	TGTGCCAGCAGGAGACCCTCGGGACTAGCGGGGATACACGAGCAGTACTTC
TRBV4-3	NA	TRBD1	TRBJ2-5	CASSLRQGPQETQYF	TGCGCCAGCAGCCTTCGACAGGGGCCCCAAGAGACCCAGTACTTC
TRBV29-1	NA	TRBD1	TRBJ1-3	CSIRQGGNTIYF	TGCAGCATCCGACAGGGGGGAAACACCATATATTTT
TRBV7-2	NA	NA	TRBJ1-2	CASSAGVSSYGYTF	TGTGCCAGCAGCGCCGGGGTCTCAAGTTATGGCTACACCTTC
TRBV4-3	NA	NA	TRBJ2-1	CASSQEQGFYNEQFF	TGCGCCAGCAGCCAGGAACAGGGTTTTTACAATGAGCAGTTCTTC
TRBV27	few	TRBD1	TRBJ1-5	CASSPGQGNQPQHF	TGTGCCAGCAGCCCTGGACAGGGGAATCAGCCCCAGCATTTT
TRBV9	NA	NA	TRBJ1-5	CASSPGQFNQPQHF	TGTGCCAGCAGTCCGGGACAATTCAATCAGCCCCAGCATTTT
TRBV30	NA	NA	TRBJ1-5	CAWSVRDRRNQPQHF	TGTGCCTGGAGTGTACGAGACAGGCGGAATCAGCCCCAGCATTTT
TRBV19	NA	NA	TRBJ1-2	CASSIVGVNYGYTF	TGTGCCAGTAGTATAGTGGGAGTTAACTATGGCTACACCTTC
TRBV5-6	NA	TRBD1	TRBJ1-3	CASSLPGTGFGNTIYF	TGTGCCAGCAGCTTGCCCGGGACAGGGTTTGGAAACACCATATATTTT
TRBV2	NA	NA	TRBJ1-2	CASSEGDYGYTF	TGTGCCAGCAGTGAGGGAGACTATGGCTACACCTTC